This TCR beta chain was identified during a study of blood T cell repertoires in COVID-19. This clone was counted only a few times. Clones were read by immunoSEQ multiplex PCR, and TCRdb kept only the in-frame ones, dropping some. The sample consists of under 200,000 clones, around 77% of them appearing once. The sample comprised peripheral blood. The source is a man in his sixties or seventies with acute or convalescent COVID-19.

DNA for the CDR3: TGTGCCAGCAGTGTGACAGGGATCCACTACGAGCAGTACTTC. Encoded protein: CASSVTGIHYEQYF. This chain links TRBV25-1 with TRBJ2-7; TRBD1 aligns across 7 bases. Trimming took 4 bases from V and 3 from J; bases not matched to a gene: 6. CDR1 is MGHDK and CDR2 is SYGVNS in the germline V gene. This CDR3 comprises 14 residues.